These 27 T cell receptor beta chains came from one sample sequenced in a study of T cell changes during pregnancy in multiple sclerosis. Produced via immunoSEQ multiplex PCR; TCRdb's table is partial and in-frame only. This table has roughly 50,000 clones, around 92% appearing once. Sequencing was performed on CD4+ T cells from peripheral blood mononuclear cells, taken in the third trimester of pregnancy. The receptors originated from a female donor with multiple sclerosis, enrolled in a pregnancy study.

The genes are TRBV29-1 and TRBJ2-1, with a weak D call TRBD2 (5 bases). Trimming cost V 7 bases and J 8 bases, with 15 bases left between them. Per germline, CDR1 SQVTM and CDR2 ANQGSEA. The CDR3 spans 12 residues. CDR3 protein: CSARGPIDEQFF. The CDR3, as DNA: TGCAGCGCTCGAGGGCCTATCGATGAGCAGTTCTTC.

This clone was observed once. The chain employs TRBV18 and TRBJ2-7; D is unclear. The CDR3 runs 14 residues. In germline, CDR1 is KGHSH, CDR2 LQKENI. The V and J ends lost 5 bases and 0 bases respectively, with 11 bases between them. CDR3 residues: CASSTQRPSYEQYF. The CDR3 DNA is TGTGCCAGCTCAACACAGCGACCCTCCTACGAGCAGTACTTC.

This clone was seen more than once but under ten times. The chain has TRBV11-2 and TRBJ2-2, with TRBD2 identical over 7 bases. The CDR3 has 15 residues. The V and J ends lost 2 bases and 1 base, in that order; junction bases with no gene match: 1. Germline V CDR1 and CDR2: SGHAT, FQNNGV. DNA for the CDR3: TGTGCCAGCAGCTTAAGCGGGGTGAACACCGGGGAGCTGTTTTTT. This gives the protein CASSLSGVNTGELFF.

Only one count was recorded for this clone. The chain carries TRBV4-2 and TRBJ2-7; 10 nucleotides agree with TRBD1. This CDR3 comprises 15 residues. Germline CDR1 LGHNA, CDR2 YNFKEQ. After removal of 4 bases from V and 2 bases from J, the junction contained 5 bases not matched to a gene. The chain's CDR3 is CASSLTGTGAYEQYF. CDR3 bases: TGTGCCAGCAGCCTTACCGGGACAGGGGCCTACGAGCAGTACTTC.

Here the CDR3 DNA reads TGTGCCAGTAGTACCTTAGCGGGCCGAAACACCGGGGAGCTGTTTTTT. This encodes CASSTLAGRNTGELFF. The V gene is TRBV19, the J gene TRBJ2-2; 7 nucleotides align to TRBD2. CDR3 length: 16 residues. V trimming: 4 bases; J trimming: 2 bases; junction bases outside the gene matches: 7. CDR1 LNHDA and CDR2 SQIVND come from the germline V gene (reference sequence).

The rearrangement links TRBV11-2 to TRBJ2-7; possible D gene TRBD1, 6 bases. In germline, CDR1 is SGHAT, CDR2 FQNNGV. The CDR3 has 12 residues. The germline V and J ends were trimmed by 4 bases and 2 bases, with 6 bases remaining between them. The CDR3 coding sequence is TGTGCCAGCAGCTCAGGGGCCTACGAGCAGTACTTC. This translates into CASSSGAYEQYF.

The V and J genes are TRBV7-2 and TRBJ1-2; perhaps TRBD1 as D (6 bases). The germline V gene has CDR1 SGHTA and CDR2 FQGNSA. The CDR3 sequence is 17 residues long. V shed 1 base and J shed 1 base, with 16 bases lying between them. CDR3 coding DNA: TGTGCCAGCAGCTTAGAGGGTAGGGGGTTTAATAACTATGGCTACACCTTC. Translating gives CASSLEGRGFNNYGYTF.

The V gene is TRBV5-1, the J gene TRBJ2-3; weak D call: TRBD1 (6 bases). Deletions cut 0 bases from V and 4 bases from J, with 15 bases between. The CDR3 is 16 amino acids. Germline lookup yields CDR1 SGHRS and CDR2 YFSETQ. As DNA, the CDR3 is TGCGCCAGCAGCTTGGAGGTCAGGGGAATTTCAGATACGCAGTATTTT. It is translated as CASSLEVRGISDTQYF.

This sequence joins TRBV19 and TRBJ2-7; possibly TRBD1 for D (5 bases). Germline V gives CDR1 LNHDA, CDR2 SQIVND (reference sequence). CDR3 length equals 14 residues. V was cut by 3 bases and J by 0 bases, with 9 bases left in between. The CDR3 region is CASSMGQVSYEQYF. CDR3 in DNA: TGTGCCAGTAGTATGGGGCAGGTCTCCTACGAGCAGTACTTC.

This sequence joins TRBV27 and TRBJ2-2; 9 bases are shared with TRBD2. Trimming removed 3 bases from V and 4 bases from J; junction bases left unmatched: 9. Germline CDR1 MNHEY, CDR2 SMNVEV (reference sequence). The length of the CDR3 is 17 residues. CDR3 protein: CASSFKMAGGSTGELFF. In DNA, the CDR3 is TGTGCCAGCAGTTTTAAGATGGCGGGAGGGAGCACCGGGGAGCTGTTTTTT.

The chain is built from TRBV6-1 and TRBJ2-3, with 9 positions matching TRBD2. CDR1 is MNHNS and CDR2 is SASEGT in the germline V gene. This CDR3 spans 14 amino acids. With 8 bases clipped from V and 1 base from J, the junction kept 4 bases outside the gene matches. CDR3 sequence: CASSSGVGTDTQYF. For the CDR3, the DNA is TGTGCCAGCTCTAGCGGGGTGGGCACAGATACGCAGTATTTT.

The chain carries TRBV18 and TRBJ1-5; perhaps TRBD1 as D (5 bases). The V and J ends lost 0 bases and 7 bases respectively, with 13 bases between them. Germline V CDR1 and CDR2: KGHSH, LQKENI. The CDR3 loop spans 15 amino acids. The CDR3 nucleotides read TGTGCCAGCTCACCACCGGGGCAGGTGACCCAGCCCCAGCATTTT. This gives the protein CASSPPGQVTQPQHF.

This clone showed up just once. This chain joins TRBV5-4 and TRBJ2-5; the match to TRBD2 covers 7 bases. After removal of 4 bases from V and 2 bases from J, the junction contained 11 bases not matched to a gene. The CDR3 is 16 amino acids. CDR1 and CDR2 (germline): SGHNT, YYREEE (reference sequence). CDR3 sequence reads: CASSPGGGVGQETQYF. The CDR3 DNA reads TGTGCCAGCAGCCCGGGCGGGGGAGTGGGTCAAGAGACCCAGTACTTC.

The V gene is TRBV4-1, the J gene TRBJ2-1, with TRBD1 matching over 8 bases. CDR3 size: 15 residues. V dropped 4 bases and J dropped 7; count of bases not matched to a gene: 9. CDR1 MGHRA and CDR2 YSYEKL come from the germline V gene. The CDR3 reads CASSPRQGIENEQFF. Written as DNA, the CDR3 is TGCGCCAGCAGCCCCCGACAGGGGATTGAGAATGAGCAGTTCTTC.

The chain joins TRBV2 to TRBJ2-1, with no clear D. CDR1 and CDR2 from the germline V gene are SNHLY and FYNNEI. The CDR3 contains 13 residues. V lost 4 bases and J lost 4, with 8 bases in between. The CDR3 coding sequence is TGTGCCAGCAGTGTCTCACTTTACAATGAGCAGTTCTTC. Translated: CASSVSLYNEQFF.

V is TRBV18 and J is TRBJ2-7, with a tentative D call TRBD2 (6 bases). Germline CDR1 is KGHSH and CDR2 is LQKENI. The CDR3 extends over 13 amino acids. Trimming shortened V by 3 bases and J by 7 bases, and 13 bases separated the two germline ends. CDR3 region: CASSPVPEGEQYF. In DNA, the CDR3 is TGTGCCAGCTCACCTGTCCCGGAGGGTGAGCAGTACTTC.

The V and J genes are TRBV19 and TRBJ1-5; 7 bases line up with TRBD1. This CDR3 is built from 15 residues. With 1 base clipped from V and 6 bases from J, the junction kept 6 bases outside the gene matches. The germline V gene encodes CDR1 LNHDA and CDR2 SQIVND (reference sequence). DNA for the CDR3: TGTGCCAGTAGTATAGGGACAGGAAGAGGTCAGCCCCAGCATTTT. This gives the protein CASSIGTGRGQPQHF.

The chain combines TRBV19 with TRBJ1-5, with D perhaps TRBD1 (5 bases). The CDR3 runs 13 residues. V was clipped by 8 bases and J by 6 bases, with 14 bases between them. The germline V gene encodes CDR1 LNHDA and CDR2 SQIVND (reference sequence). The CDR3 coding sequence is TGTGCCAGTGACCTTAAGGACATTCAGCCCCAGCATTTT. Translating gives CASDLKDIQPQHF.

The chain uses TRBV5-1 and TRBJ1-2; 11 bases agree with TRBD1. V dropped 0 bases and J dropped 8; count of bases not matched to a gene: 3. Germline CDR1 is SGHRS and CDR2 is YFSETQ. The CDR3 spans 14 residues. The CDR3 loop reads CASSLGDRGKGYTF. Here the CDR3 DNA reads TGCGCCAGCAGCTTGGGGGACAGGGGGAAAGGCTACACCTTC.

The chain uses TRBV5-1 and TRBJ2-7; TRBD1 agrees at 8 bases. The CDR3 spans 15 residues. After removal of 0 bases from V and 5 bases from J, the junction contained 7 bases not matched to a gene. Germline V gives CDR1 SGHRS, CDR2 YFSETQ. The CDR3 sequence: CASSLAGQGVHEQYF. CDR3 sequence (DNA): TGCGCCAGCAGCTTGGCCGGACAGGGAGTCCACGAGCAGTACTTC.

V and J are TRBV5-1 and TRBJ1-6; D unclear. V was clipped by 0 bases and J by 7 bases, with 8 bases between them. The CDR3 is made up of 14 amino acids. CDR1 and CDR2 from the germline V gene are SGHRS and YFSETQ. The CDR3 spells CASSLGHENSPLHF. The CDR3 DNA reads TGCGCCAGCAGCTTGGGACACGAAAATTCACCCCTCCACTTT.

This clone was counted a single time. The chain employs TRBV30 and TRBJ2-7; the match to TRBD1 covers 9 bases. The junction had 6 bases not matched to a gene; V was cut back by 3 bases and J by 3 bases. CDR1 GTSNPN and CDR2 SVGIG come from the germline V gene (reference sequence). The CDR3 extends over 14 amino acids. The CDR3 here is CAWRPPGQGYEQYF. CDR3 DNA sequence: TGTGCCTGGAGGCCTCCGGGACAGGGCTACGAGCAGTACTTC.

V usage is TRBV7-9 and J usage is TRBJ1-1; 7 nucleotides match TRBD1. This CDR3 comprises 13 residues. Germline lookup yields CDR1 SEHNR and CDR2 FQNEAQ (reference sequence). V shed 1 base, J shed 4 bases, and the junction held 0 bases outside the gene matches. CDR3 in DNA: TGTGCCAGCAGCTTAGAGGGGGCCACTGAAGCTTTCTTT. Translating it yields CASSLEGATEAFF.

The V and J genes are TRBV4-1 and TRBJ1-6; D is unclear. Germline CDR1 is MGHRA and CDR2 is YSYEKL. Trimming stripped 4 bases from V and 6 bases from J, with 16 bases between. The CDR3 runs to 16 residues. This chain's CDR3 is CASSRLSEGRNSPLHF. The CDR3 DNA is TGCGCCAGCAGCCGCCTAAGTGAGGGCCGTAATTCACCCCTCCACTTT.

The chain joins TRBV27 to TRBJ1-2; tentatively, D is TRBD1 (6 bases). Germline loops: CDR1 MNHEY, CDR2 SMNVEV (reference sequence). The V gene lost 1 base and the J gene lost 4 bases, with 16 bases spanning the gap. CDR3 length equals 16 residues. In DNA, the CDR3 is TGTGCCAGCAGTTTATACGGGGGGCTTTCTAGCTATGGCTACACCTTC. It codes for CASSLYGGLSSYGYTF.

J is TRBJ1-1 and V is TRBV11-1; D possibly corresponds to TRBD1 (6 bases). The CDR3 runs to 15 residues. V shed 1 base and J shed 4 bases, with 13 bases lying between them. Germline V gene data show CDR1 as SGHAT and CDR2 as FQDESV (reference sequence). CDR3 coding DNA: TGTGCCAGCAGCTTAGAAGGGCAGGGGAGCACTGAAGCTTTCTTT. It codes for CASSLEGQGSTEAFF.

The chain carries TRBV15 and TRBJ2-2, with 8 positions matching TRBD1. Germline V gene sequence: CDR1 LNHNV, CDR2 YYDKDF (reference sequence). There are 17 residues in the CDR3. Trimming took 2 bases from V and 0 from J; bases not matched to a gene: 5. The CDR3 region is CATSRRQGASNTGELFF. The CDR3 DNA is TGTGCCACCAGCAGAAGGCAGGGGGCCTCGAACACCGGGGAGCTGTTTTTT.